The rows below give T cell receptor beta chains drawn from one sample of a study of spatial heterogeneity in lung cancer. A single record per CDR3 protein comes from TCRdb applying MiXCR to the 5' RACE reads. The repertoire holds roughly 15,000 distinct CDR3 sequences, approximately 8.5% seen once, with approximately 36% in the top ten. The sample consisted of PBMCs, taken at surgery. All receptors derive from a female donor with early-stage non-small cell lung cancer. The CDR3 runs from the conserved cysteine through the conserved F or W. Each record gives: V gene, J gene, D gene, clone size, CDR3 protein, CDR3 DNA. A D gene is named only where the DNA matches it firmly. The size of a clone is reported for some rows only, either as once, few or many, or as a class for expanded clones.

>TRBV12-3/TRBV12-4|TRBJ2-3|TRBD2|many
CASSRTGRADTQYF
TGTGCCAGCAGCAGGACGGGGAGGGCAGATACGCAGTATTTT
>TRBV7-2|TRBJ2-5|-|many
CASSLDREETQYF
TGTGCCAGCAGCTTAGACAGGGAAGAGACCCAGTACTTC
>TRBV6-2/TRBV6-3|TRBJ2-1|-|many
CASTGGDSPYNEQFF
TGTGCCAGCACCGGCGGGGACAGCCCCTACAATGAGCAGTTCTTC
>TRBV6-5|TRBJ1-4|-|many
CASSYSGERGEKLFF
TGTGCCAGCAGTTACTCGGGGGAGAGGGGAGAAAAACTGTTTTTT
>TRBV13|TRBJ2-1|-|many
CASSPGVAGGHNEQFF
TGTGCCAGCAGTCCCGGAGTGGCCGGAGGCCACAATGAGCAGTTCTTC
>TRBV9|TRBJ1-2|TRBD1|-
CASSPSQGITYGYTF
TGTGCCAGCAGCCCCTCACAGGGGATTACCTATGGCTACACCTTC
>TRBV6-2/TRBV6-3|TRBJ1-2|-|many
CASSKGDYGYTF
TGTGCCAGCAGTAAGGGGGACTATGGCTACACCTTC
>TRBV19|TRBJ2-2|-|many
CASSLSGQNTGELFF
TGTGCCAGTAGTCTCTCCGGGCAGAACACCGGGGAGCTGTTTTTT
>TRBV6-1|TRBJ1-6|-|many
CASTRGQGIGALHF
TGTGCCAGCACTCGGGGGCAGGGAATCGGGGCCCTCCACTTT
>TRBV20-1|TRBJ2-1|-|many
CSASDPGGTYNEQFF
TGCAGTGCATCGGACCCCGGGGGAACCTACAATGAGCAGTTCTTC
>TRBV12-3/TRBV12-4|TRBJ2-1|TRBD1|many
CASSFGQADNEQFF
TGTGCCAGCAGTTTCGGACAGGCGGACAATGAGCAGTTCTTC
>TRBV7-6|TRBJ2-5|-|many
CASSLGDRLQETQYF
TGTGCCAGCAGCCTAGGGGACCGACTCCAAGAGACCCAGTACTTC
>TRBV12-3/TRBV12-4|TRBJ2-1|TRBD2|many
CASSLGVGGRAMDEQFF
TGTGCCAGCAGTTTAGGGGTTGGCGGGAGGGCCATGGATGAGCAGTTCTTC
>TRBV9|TRBJ2-1|TRBD2|medium-sized
CASSVRRAGANNEQFF
TGTGCCAGCAGCGTCCGTAGAGCGGGAGCCAACAATGAGCAGTTCTTC
>TRBV4-3|TRBJ1-2|TRBD1|many
CASSQAHRGFYGYTF
TGCGCCAGCAGCCAAGCACACAGGGGCTTCTATGGCTACACCTTC
>TRBV7-2|TRBJ1-2|TRBD1|few
CASSFRQGPVYGYTF
TGTGCCAGCAGCTTCAGACAGGGGCCCGTGTATGGCTACACCTTC
>TRBV5-6|TRBJ1-1|-|few
CASSLQGRTEAFF
TGTGCCAGCAGCTTGCAAGGGAGGACTGAAGCTTTCTTT
>TRBV30|TRBJ1-4|-|many
CAWSEVDEKLFF
TGTGCCTGGAGCGAAGTCGATGAAAAACTGTTTTTT
>TRBV29-1|TRBJ1-1|TRBD1|few
CSVEKQGVDTEAFF
TGCAGCGTTGAAAAACAGGGGGTAGACACTGAAGCTTTCTTT
>TRBV2|TRBJ1-5|-|-
CASSENQGSQPQHF
TGTGCCAGCAGTGAAAACCAGGGCAGCCAGCCCCAGCATTTT
>TRBV20-1|TRBJ1-5|-|many
CSARAGTGNQPQHF
TGCAGTGCTAGAGCGGGAACGGGCAATCAGCCCCAGCATTTT
>TRBV3-1|TRBJ1-5|-|many
CASSQGRAIQPQHF
TGTGCCAGCAGCCAAGGACGGGCGATTCAGCCCCAGCATTTT
>TRBV11-3|TRBJ2-3|-|many
CASSSDGDTQYF
TGTGCCAGCAGCTCGGACGGGGATACGCAGTATTTT
>TRBV5-1|TRBJ1-1|-|many
CASSLDLGSTEAFF
TGCGCCAGCAGCTTGGATCTGGGTTCCACTGAAGCTTTCTTT
>TRBV7-9|TRBJ2-5|TRBD2|many
CASSHGLAGETQYF
TGTGCCAGCAGCCACGGACTAGCGGGAGAGACCCAGTACTTC
>TRBV5-4|TRBJ2-1|-|many
CASSLRVEGEQFF
TGTGCCAGCAGCTTAAGAGTTGAGGGTGAGCAGTTCTTC
>TRBV5-4|TRBJ1-2|-|many
CASSWGRGGYTF
TGTGCCAGCAGCTGGGGGAGGGGCGGCTACACCTTC
>TRBV5-1|TRBJ2-7|TRBD1|many
CASSLTGQGPSYEQYF
TGCGCCAGCAGCTTGACCGGACAGGGGCCCTCCTACGAGCAGTACTTC
>TRBV19|TRBJ2-4|-|few
CASSTQPALAKNIQYF
TGTGCCAGTAGTACCCAGCCAGCATTAGCCAAAAACATTCAGTACTTC